Presented here are 18 T cell receptor beta chains from one specimen sequenced in a study of blood T cell repertoires in COVID-19. Repertoires were generated with immunoSEQ multiplex PCR, while TCRdb's copy carries only in-frame clones and drops some. This sample carries approximately 160,000 clones, approximately 80% of them seen once, and the ten largest clones take roughly 6%. The sample consisted of PBMCs or T cells enriched from blood (not recorded which). The receptor source for this set is a man aged 35 to 55 who had recovered from COVID-19.

This chain connects TRBV29-1 to TRBJ1-1, with D tentatively TRBD1 (6 bases). The CDR3 is made up of 13 amino acids. The germline gives CDR1 SQVTM, CDR2 ANQGSEA. Trimming took 3 bases from V and 0 from J, leaving 8 bases between them. The CDR3 coding sequence is TGCAGCGTTGAGGGACACATGAACACTGAAGCTTTCTTT. It yields the protein CSVEGHMNTEAFF.

V and J are TRBV19 and TRBJ1-4, with 9 bases fitting TRBD1. V dropped 5 bases and J dropped 3; count of bases not matched to a gene: 4. CDR3 length: 15 residues. The germline V gene has CDR1 LNHDA and CDR2 SQIVND (reference sequence). This CDR3 is CASSPRQGANEKLFF. In DNA, the CDR3 is TGTGCCAGTAGTCCCCGACAGGGGGCTAATGAAAAACTGTTTTTT.

CDR3 region: CASSEGQGLGGYTF. The DNA of the CDR3 is TGTGCCAGCAGCGAGGGACAGGGGCTGGGTGGCTACACCTTC. The gene calls are TRBV7-2 and TRBJ1-2; 10 bases map to TRBD1. V was pared by 5 bases and J by 7 bases, with 7 bases of the junction left unmatched. This CDR3 is 14 amino acids long. Germline CDR1 reads SGHTA; CDR2 reads FQGNSA.

The chain is built from TRBV7-2 and TRBJ1-5; no clear D gene. The CDR3 is 15 amino acids. Trimming removed 4 bases at V and 9 bases at J, with 19 bases between. Germline-derived CDR1 and CDR2 are SGHTA and FQGNSA. CDR3 loop: CASSSEGRVRWPQHF. In DNA, the CDR3 is TGTGCCAGCAGCTCCGAAGGGCGGGTCAGGTGGCCCCAGCATTTT.

The chain employs TRBV11-2 and TRBJ1-5, with D unresolved. The CDR3 is 15 amino acids. The germline CDR1 and CDR2 sequences are SGHAT and FQNNGV. V lost 0 bases and J 2 bases, leaving 8 bases between the germline ends. CDR3 in DNA: TGTGCCAGCAGCTTAGATAGCGGGGGCAATCAGCCCCAGCATTTT. It codes for CASSLDSGGNQPQHF. Full variable domain (missing parts from reference TRBV11-2 and TRBJ1-5): EAGVAQSPRYKIIEKRQSVAFWCNPISGHATLYWYQQILGQGPKLLIQFQNNGVVDDSQLPKDRFSAERLKGVDSTLKIQPAKLEDSAVYLCASSLDSGGNQPQHFGDGTRLSIL.

Remarks on this clone: Within the sample, other DNA sequences also encode this same CDR3. V is TRBV29-1 and J is TRBJ1-2; D is possibly TRBD1 (5 bases). Trimming left V 0 bases short and J 4 bases short, with 6 bases between. The CDR3 sequence is 12 residues long. The germline CDR1 and CDR2 sequences are SQVTM and ANQGSEA. CDR3 sequence: CSVEDRGYGYTF. The CDR3, as DNA: TGCAGCGTTGAAGATAGGGGCTATGGCTACACCTTC.

The chain uses TRBV4-2 and TRBJ2-2, with 10 bases that match TRBD2. Per the germline V gene, CDR1 is LGHNA and CDR2 is YNFKEQ. V dropped 4 bases and J dropped 8; count of bases not matched to a gene: 16. The CDR3 is 18 residues long. CDR3 in amino acids: CASSPTPMSGGAPGELFF. The CDR3 nucleotides are TGTGCCAGCAGCCCCACACCTATGAGCGGGGGGGCGCCTGGGGAGCTGTTTTTT.

The count of this clone is one. This rearrangement joins TRBV24-1 to TRBJ1-1; the match to TRBD1 covers 8 bases. Looked up from germline, CDR1 is KGHDR and CDR2 is SFDVKD. The CDR3 contains 15 residues. V gave up 3 bases and J gave up 5 bases; unmatched junction bases: 7. Here the CDR3 reads CATSDPRTGRTEAFF. DNA of the CDR3: TGTGCCACCAGTGATCCCCGGACAGGGCGTACTGAAGCTTTCTTT.

The table lists this clone with a few counts. The CDR3 here is CASGPVRTEAFF. CDR3 nucleotide sequence: TGTGCCAGCGGCCCTGTGAGGACTGAAGCTTTCTTT. The V gene is TRBV12-3 or TRBV12-4, the J gene TRBJ1-1; D gene unclear. The CDR3 extends over 12 amino acids. The V end lost 8 bases, the J end lost 5 bases, and 12 bases lay between the germline ends.

A few counts support this clone. The chain joins TRBV27 to TRBJ1-1; D gene uncertain. The V and J ends lost 8 bases and 5 bases respectively, with 18 bases between them. Germline CDR1 reads MNHEY; CDR2 reads SMNVEV (reference sequence). CDR3 length: 14 amino acids. The CDR3 spells CASRAGGSKTEAFF. The CDR3 coding sequence is TGTGCCAGCCGGGCGGGAGGGTCTAAAACTGAAGCTTTCTTT.

The J gene is TRBJ2-1, the V gene TRBV9; D possibly corresponds to TRBD2 (5 bases). The CDR3 is 15 residues long. Per germline, CDR1 SGDLS and CDR2 YYNGEE. The V gene lost 0 bases and the J gene lost 0 bases, with 7 bases spanning the gap. The CDR3 nucleotides are TGTGCCAGCAGCGTAGACGGGAACTCCTACAATGAGCAGTTCTTC. Protein sequence: CASSVDGNSYNEQFF. Full variable domain (rest looked up from reference TRBV9 and TRBJ2-1): DSGVTQTPKHLITATGQRVTLRCSPRSGDLSVYWYQQSLDQGLQFLIQYYNGEERAKGNILERFSAQQFPDLHSELNLSSLELGDSALYFCASSVDGNSYNEQFFGPGTRLTVL.

The V and J genes are TRBV5-1 and TRBJ2-7; D ambiguous. The CDR3 totals 12 residues. With 0 bases removed from V and 3 bases from J, the gap between germline ends came to 4 bases. The germline V gene encodes CDR1 SGHRS and CDR2 YFSETQ. The CDR3 sequence: CASSLDYYEQYF. In DNA form, the CDR3 reads TGCGCCAGCAGCTTGGACTACTACGAGCAGTACTTC.

V is TRBV12-2 and J is TRBJ2-3; TRBD2, as called in the table, went unchecked against the DNA. TRBV12-2 is designated a pseudogene. This CDR3 contains 23 residues. CDR3 in amino acids: CASRSRLGIPGLRLGGFTDTQYF. In nucleotides, the CDR3 is TGTGCAAGTCGCTCTAGGTTAGGGATTCCGGGACTACGCCTCGGGGGGTTCACAGATACGCAGTATTTT.

This clone occurred a few times. The chain links TRBV9 to TRBJ1-2; 8 bases agree with TRBD1. Germline V lookup: CDR1 SGDLS, CDR2 YYNGEE. This CDR3 is 15 amino acids long. V shed 0 bases, J shed 4 bases, and the junction held 5 bases outside the gene matches. The CDR3 loop reads CASSVVAGGAYGYTF. The DNA of the CDR3 is TGTGCCAGCAGCGTAGTGGCAGGGGGCGCCTATGGCTACACCTTC.

This chain connects TRBV7-2 to TRBJ2-3, with 12 bases aligning to TRBD1. This CDR3 is built from 13 residues. V was clipped by 11 bases and J by 4 bases; unmatched bases: 4. Germline CDR1 SGHTA, CDR2 FQGNSA. CDR3 protein: CAGGQGAADTQYF. The CDR3 DNA is TGTGCCGGGGGACAGGGGGCCGCAGATACGCAGTATTTT.

This sequence joins TRBV11-3 and TRBJ2-1; a weak D match, TRBD2 (7 bases). Trimming shortened V by 8 bases and J by 1 base, and 15 bases separated the two germline ends. Germline-derived CDR1 and CDR2 are SGHNT and YENEEA. The length of the CDR3 is 15 residues. CDR3 nucleotides: TGTGCCAGCGGGGGCGGGGGCCCTTCCTACAATGAGCAGTTCTTC. This sequence encodes CASGGGGPSYNEQFF.

For this clone: The sample carries other DNA sequences with the same CDR3. The rearrangement links TRBV6-1 to TRBJ2-1, with 7 bases fitting TRBD1. This CDR3 is built from 13 residues. V lost 3 bases to trimming and J lost 10 bases; unmatched junction nucleotides: 6. Germline CDR1 is MNHNS and CDR2 is SASEGT. The CDR3 region is CASSETGRREQFF. The CDR3, as DNA: TGTGCCAGCAGTGAGACAGGGCGGAGGGAGCAGTTCTTC.

The CDR3 DNA follows: TGTGCCACCAGTGATTCCAACGGGAAGGAGTTCATGAACACTGAAGCTTTCTTT. Its protein is CATSDSNGKEFMNTEAFF. V and J are TRBV24-1 and TRBJ1-1; D not resolved. V was cut by 2 bases and J by 0 bases, with 18 bases left in between. Germline V lookup: CDR1 KGHDR, CDR2 SFDVKD. This CDR3 has 18 amino acids.